This T cell receptor beta chain was sequenced for a study of T-cell memory formation after mild COVID-19. As for the study in general: There were largely donor-specific TCR clusters. Whole-study findings and limits: There were some responding clones in pre-infection memory, which suggested that cross-reactive memory had joined. Mainly CM and EM harbored the contracting CD4+ clones; mainly EMRA harbored the CD8+ ones.

This clonotype was counted many times. Its antigen is currently unknown. CDR1 MNHEY and CDR2 SVGAGI come from the germline V gene. This CDR3 comprises 17 residues. The V end lost 2 bases, the J end lost 2 bases, and 16 bases lay between the germline ends. Libraries for TCRalpha and TCRbeta carried sample barcodes and unique molecular identifiers via 5'RACE. TCRdb reanalysed the 5' RACE reads using MiXCR and keeps one entry per CDR3 protein. The sample lists 34,000 or so distinct CDR3 sequences, approximately 7.7% occurring once. The chain couples TRBV6-5 to TRBJ2-1, with unresolved D. The source of this sequence is a man between 18 and 35 years old who had mild COVID-19 (a few samples of this study predate the infection). Cell type and time point are not known. The sample was PBMCs or a T cell subset sorted from them (not recorded which). In DNA form, the CDR3 reads TGTGCCAGCAGTTACGTTCGCTCCCCCGGACCCTACAATGAGCAGTTCTTC. Encoded protein: CASSYVRSPGPYNEQFF.